This T cell receptor (beta chain) was sequenced in a study of graft-versus-host responses after intestinal transplantation. Study outcomes and limitations: Some GvH clones were seen earlier in gut or blood, suggesting intestinal origin.

Both intraepithelial and lamina propria lymphocytes were released by processing graft tissue. This clone was found a few times. Antigen: not known. The CDR3 is 12 residues long. With 3 bases removed from V and 8 bases from J, the gap between germline ends came to 8 bases. The V gene's germline CDR1 is SGDLS and CDR2 YYNGEE. Here immunoSEQ multiplex PCR was the method, and the copy in TCRdb shows in-frame clones only, minus some. The table lists about 63,000 clones, under 90% of them singletons. The sequencing here drew on ileum tissue, taken around 350 days after transplant. The chain joins TRBV9 to TRBJ1-4; D might be TRBD1 (5 bases). This receptor was identified in a human patient who received an intestinal transplant, so some T cells may come from the graft donor. The CDR3 region has the DNA TGTGCCAGCAGCGGCAGGGAAGAAAAACTGTTTTTT. It codes for CASSGREEKLFF.